Reported below is one TCR beta chain. The assay was immunoSEQ multiplex PCR, and TCRdb's table has in-frame clones only and misses some. Among some 48,000 clones, more than 70% were seen once, and the ten largest hold about 15%. This specimen comes from a study of blood T cell repertoires in COVID-19. The germline V gene encodes CDR1 SGHKS and CDR2 YYEKEE (reference sequence). Unmatched junction bases numbered 7, after V lost 2 bases and J lost 0 bases. The CDR3 sequence is 17 residues long. The receptor was isolated from a human donor in a cohort sampled during active COVID-19. The genes are TRBV5-5 and TRBJ2-2; 7 bases fit TRBD1. Sequencing was done on a sample of peripheral blood. The CDR3 region is CASSFSRTGANTGELFF. CDR3 nucleotide sequence: TGTGCCAGCAGCTTTAGTAGGACAGGAGCGAACACCGGGGAGCTGTTTTTT. The full variable domain, completed using reference TRBV5-5 and TRBJ2-2, is DAGVTQSPTHLIKTRGQQVTLRCSPISGHKSVSWYQQVLGQGPQFIFQYYEKEERGRGNFPDRFSARQFPNYSSELNVNALLLGDSALYLCASSFSRTGANTGELFFGEGSRLTVL.